This T cell receptor beta chain stems from a study of T cells in Graves' hyperthyroidism and ophthalmopathy. Study at large: Peripheral blood was drawn at first diagnosis, prior to all treatment. Whole-study findings and limits: Most expanded thyroid clonotypes above 0.001 recurred in blood.

For Graves' hyperthyroidism to be stable, ophthalmopathy could not progress within 18 months. The diagnoses drew upon clinical symptoms, serum thyroxine and TRAb, thyroid ultrasound and orbital computed tomography. CDR3 length: 11 amino acids. Trimming cost V 2 bases and J 11 bases, with 8 bases left between them. CDR1 is SNHLY and CDR2 is FYNNEI in the germline V gene. Regarding this clonotype: Its antigen is undetermined.

Amplification of TCR beta CDR3 regions used RNA as the template. An initial round of RT-PCR targeting the TCR CDR3 relied on the HTBI primer set. MiXCR, run by TCRdb on the multiplex PCR reads, gives a single entry per CDR3 protein. The sample contains more than 600,000 distinct CDR3 sequences, about a sixth of which appear only once. The receptor was isolated from a man between 18 and 35 years old with Graves' hyperthyroidism. Sequenced material: blood. The rearrangement joins TRBV2 to TRBJ2-3; D unclear. CDR3 sequence (DNA): TGTGCCAGCAGTGAAATTAAGGGGCAGTATTTT. Encoded protein: CASSEIKGQYF.